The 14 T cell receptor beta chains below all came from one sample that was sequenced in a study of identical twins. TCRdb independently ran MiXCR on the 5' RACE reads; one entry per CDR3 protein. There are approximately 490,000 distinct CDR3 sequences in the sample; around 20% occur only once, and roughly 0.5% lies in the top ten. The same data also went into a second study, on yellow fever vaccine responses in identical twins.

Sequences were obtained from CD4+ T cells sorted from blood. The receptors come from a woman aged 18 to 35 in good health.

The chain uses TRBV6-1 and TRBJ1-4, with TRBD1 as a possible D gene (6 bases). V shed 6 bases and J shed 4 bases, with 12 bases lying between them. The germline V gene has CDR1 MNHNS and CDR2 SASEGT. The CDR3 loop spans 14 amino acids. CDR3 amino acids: CASRPGQFNEKLFF. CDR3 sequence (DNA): TGTGCCAGCAGACCCGGACAGTTTAATGAAAAACTGTTTTTT.

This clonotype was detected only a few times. CDR3 DNA sequence: TGCGCCAGCAGGTTGGCTCTGGGATCCTACGAGCAGTACGTC. Translated: CASRLALGSYEQYV. This chain connects TRBV5-1 to TRBJ2-7; D is uncertain. The germline gives CDR1 SGHRS, CDR2 YFSETQ. The CDR3 runs 14 residues.

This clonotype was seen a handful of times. The CDR3 DNA reads as TGCAGTGCTATACCATGGGGGAGGTCCTACAATGAGCAGTTCTTC. Translation gives CSAIPWGRSYNEQFF. The rearrangement links TRBV20-1 to TRBJ2-1; D perhaps matches TRBD2 (6 bases). CDR3 length equals 15 residues. Trimming shortened V by 4 bases and J by 1 base, and 14 bases separated the two germline ends. CDR1 and CDR2 from the germline V gene are DFQATT and SNEGSKA (reference sequence).

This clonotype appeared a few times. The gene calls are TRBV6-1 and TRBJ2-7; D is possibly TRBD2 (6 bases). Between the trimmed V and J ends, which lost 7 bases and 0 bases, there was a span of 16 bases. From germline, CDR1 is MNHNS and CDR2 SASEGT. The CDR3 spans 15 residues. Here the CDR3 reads CASMGIAELSYEQYF. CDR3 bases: TGTGCCAGCATGGGGATAGCGGAGCTCTCCTACGAGCAGTACTTC.

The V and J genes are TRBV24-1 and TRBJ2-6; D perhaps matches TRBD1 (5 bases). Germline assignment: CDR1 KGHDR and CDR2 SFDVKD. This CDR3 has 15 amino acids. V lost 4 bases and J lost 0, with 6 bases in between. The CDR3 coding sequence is TGTGCCACCAGTGACAGGGCCTCTGGGGCCAACGTCCTGACTTTC. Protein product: CATSDRASGANVLTF.

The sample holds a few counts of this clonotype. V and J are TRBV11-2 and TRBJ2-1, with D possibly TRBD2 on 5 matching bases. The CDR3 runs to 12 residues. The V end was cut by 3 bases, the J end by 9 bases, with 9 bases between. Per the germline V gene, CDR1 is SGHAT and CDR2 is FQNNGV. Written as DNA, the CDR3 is TGTGCCAGCAGCTTTTGGGAGCTTGAGCAGTTCTTC. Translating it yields CASSFWELEQFF.

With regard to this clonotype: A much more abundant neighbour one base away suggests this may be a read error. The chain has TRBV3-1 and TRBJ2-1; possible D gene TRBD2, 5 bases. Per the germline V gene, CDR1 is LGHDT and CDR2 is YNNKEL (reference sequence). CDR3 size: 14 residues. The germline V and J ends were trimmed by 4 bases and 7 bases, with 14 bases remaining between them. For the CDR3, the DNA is TGTGCCAGCAGCCGAGGAATCTCGGGAAATGAGCAGTTCTTC. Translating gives CASSRGISGNEQFF.

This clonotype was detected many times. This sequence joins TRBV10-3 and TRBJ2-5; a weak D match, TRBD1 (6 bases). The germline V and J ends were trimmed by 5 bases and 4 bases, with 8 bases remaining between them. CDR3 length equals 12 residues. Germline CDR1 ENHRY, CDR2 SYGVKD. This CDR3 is CAISLGGETQYF. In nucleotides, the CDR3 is TGTGCCATCAGTTTAGGGGGAGAGACCCAGTACTTC.

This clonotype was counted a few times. CDR3 sequence (DNA): TGTGCCAGCAGCTTACTCAGTCCTGGAAACACCATATATTTT. Translating gives CASSLLSPGNTIYF. V gene TRBV11-2 combines with J gene TRBJ1-3; D remains unclear. This CDR3 contains 14 residues. Trimming removed 2 bases from V and 2 bases from J, with 7 bases in between. The germline gives CDR1 SGHAT, CDR2 FQNNGV.

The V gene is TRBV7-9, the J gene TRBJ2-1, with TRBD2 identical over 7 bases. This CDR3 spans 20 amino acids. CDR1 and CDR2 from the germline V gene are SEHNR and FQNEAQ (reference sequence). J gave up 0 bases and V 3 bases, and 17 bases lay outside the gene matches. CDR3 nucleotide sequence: TGTGCCAGCAGCTTCTCTTGGGGGGGTAGCGGGCCCAGCTCCTACAATGAGCAGTTCTTC. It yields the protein CASSFSWGGSGPSSYNEQFF.

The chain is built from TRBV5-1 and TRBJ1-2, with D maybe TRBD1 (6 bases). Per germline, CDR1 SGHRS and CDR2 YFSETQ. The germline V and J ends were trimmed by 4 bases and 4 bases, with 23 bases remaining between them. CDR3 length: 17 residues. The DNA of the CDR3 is TGCGCCAGCAGCCGAGAGATTGGACAGAAGAGTACCTATGGCTACACCTTC. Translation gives CASSREIGQKSTYGYTF.

CDR3 amino acids: CSARAHGRGETQYF. The CDR3 coding sequence is TGCAGTGCTAGAGCGCACGGAAGGGGGGAGACCCAGTACTTC. The chain uses TRBV20-1 and TRBJ2-5, with D possibly being TRBD1 (6 bases). In germline, CDR1 is DFQATT, CDR2 SNEGSKA (reference sequence). Trimming cost V 1 base and J 5 bases, with 14 bases left between them. The CDR3 sequence is 14 residues long.

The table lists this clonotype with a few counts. The CDR3 sequence: CASSLEGYTDTQYF. CDR3 bases: TGTGCCAGCAGCTTAGAAGGCTACACAGATACGCAGTATTTT. This rearrangement joins TRBV7-2 to TRBJ2-3; D gene ambiguous. Trimming left V 1 base short and J 2 bases short, with 7 bases between. CDR3 size: 14 residues. Germline V lookup: CDR1 SGHTA, CDR2 FQGNSA.

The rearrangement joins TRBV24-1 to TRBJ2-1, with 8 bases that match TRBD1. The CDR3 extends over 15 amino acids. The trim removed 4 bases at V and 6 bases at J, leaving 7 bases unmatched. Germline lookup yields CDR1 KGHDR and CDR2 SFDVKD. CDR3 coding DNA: TGTGCCACCAGTGACTCCGGGACAGGAATCAATGAGCAGTTCTTC. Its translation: CATSDSGTGINEQFF.